This TCR beta chain was captured in a study of T cell responses to AZD1222 COVID-19 vaccine. Data came from immunoSEQ multiplex PCR; TCRdb stores just in-frame clones and leaves some out. Of more than 100,000 clones listed, 88% are singletons. V gave up 1 base and J gave up 6 bases, with 10 bases separating them. The CDR3 is 14 amino acids. CDR1 is SGHAT and CDR2 is FQNNGV in the germline V gene. The sample in question was peripheral blood, obtained on day 0 of AZD1222 vaccination. This clonotype was obtained from an adult in good health. This chain joins TRBV11-2 and TRBJ1-5; D not resolved. Here the CDR3 reads CASSLGSSGQPQHF. The CDR3 region has the DNA TGTGCCAGCAGCTTAGGGTCGAGTGGTCAGCCCCAGCATTTT.